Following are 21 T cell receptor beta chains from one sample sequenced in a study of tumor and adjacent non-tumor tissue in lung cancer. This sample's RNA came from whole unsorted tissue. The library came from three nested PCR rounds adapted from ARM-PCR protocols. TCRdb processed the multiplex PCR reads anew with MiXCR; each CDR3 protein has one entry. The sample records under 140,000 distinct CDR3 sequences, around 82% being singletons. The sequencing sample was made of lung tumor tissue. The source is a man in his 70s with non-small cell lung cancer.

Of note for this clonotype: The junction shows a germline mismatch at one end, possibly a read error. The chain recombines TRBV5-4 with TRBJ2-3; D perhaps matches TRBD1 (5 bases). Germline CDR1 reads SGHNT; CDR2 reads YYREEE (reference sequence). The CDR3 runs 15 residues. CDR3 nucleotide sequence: TGTGCCAGTAGCCTATCCCAGACACAGACAGAAACGCAGTATTTT. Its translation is CASSLSQTQTETQYF.

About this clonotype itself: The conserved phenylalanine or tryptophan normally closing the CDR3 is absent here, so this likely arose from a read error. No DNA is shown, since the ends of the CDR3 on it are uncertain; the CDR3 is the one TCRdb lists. The CDR3 sequence: CASSPKAKANTGELFI. The J gene is TRBJ2-2, the V gene TRBV6-5. The germline V gene has CDR1 MNHEY and CDR2 SVGAGI. With termini counted, the CDR3 has 16 amino acids.

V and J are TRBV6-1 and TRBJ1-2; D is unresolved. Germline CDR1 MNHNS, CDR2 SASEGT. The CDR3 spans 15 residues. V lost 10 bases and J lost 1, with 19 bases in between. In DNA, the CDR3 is TGTGCCATCAATGAAGGCCAAGGACTTAACTATGGCTACACCTTC. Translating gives CAINEGQGLNYGYTF.

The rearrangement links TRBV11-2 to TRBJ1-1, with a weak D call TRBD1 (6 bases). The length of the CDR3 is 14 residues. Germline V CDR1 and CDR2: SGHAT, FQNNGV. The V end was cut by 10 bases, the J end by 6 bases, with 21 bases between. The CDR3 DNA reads TGTGCCAACAGATTCGGCGGGGGCCGGTCTGAAGCTTTCTTT. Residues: CANRFGGGRSEAFF. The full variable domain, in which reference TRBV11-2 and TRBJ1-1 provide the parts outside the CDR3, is EAGVAQSPRYKIIEKRQSVAFWCNPISGHATLYWYQQILGQGPKLLIQFQNNGVVDDSQLPKDRFSAERLKGVDSTLKIQPAKLEDSAVYLCANRFGGGRSEAFFGQGTRLTVV.

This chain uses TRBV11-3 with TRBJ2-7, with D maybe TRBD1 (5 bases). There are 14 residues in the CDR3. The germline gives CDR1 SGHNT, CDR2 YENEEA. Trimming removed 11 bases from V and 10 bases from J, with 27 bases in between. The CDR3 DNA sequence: TGTGCCGACAGCTTGGACGGAACGCTAGGAGACCAGTACTTC. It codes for CADSLDGTLGDQYF.

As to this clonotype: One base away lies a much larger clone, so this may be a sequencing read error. The CDR3 spells CVSSLFGLAGEETQYF. As DNA, the CDR3 is TGTGTCAGCAGCTTATTCGGATTGGCGGGAGAAGAGACCCAGTACTTC. The V call is TRBV7-8, the J call TRBJ2-5; 7 bases map to TRBD2. CDR3 size: 16 residues. Germline V gene lookup returns CDR1 SGHVS and CDR2 FQNEAQ.

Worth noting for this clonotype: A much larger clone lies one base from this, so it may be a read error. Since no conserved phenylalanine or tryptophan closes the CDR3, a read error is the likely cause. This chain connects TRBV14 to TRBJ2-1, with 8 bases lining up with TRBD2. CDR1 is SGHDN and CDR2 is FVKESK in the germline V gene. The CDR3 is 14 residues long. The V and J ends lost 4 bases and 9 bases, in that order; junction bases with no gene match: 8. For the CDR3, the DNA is TGTGCCAGCAGCCTATCGGGACTAGTTGTTGAGCAGTTCTTA. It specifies CASSLSGLVVEQFL.

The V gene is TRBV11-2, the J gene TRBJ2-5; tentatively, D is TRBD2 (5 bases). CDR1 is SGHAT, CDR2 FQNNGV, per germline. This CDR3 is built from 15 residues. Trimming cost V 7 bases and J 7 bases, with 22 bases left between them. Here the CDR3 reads CASNISPGINGTQYF. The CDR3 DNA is TGTGCCAGCAACATTAGCCCCGGGATAAACGGGACCCAGTACTTC.

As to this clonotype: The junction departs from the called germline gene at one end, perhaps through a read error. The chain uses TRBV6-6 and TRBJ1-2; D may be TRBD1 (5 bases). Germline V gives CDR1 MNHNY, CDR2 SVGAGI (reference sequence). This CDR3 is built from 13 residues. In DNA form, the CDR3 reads TGTGTCAGCAGTTATGACGACAGTGCAGGCTACACCTTC. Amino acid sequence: CVSSYDDSAGYTF.

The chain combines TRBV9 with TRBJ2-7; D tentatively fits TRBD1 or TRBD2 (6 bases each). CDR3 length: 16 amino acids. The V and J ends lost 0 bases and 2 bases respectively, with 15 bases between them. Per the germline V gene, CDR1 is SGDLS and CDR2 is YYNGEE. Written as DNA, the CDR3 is TGTGCCAGCAGCGTAGGTGGGGGCGGGGCGGCCTACGAGCAGTACTTC. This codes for CASSVGGGGAAYEQYF.

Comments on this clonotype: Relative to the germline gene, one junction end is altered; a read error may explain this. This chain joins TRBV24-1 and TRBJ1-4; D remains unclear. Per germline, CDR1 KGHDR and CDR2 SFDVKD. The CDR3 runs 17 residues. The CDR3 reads CATSESQVYATNEKLLF. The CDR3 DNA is TGTGCCACCAGTGAGTCGCAGGTATATGCAACTAATGAAAAACTGCTTTTT.

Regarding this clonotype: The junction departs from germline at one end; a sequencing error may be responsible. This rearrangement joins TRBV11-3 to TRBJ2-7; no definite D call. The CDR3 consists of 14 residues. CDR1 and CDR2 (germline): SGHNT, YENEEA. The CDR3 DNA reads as TGTGTCAGCAACTCAATGACGAGAGCCTACGAGCAGTACTTC. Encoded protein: CVSNSMTRAYEQYF.

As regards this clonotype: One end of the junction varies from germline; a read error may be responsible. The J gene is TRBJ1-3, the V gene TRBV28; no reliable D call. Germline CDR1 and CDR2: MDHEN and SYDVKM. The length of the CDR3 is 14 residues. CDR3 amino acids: CASRTESSGNTIYF. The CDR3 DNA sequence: TGTGCCAGCAGAACAGAGAGCTCTGGAAATACCATATATTTT. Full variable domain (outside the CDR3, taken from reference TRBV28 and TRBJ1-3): DVKVTQSSRYLVKRTGEKVFLECVQDMDHENMFWYRQDPGLGLRLIYFSYDVKMKEKGDIPEGYSVSREKKERFSLILESASTNQTSMYLCASRTESSGNTIYFGEGSWLTVV.

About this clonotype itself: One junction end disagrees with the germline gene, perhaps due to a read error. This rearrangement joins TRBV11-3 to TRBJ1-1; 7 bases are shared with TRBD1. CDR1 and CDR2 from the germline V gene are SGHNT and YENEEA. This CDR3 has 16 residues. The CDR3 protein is CASSLKTGWMITEAIF. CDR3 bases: TGTGCCAGCAGCTTAAAGACAGGGTGGATGATCACTGAAGCTATCTTC.

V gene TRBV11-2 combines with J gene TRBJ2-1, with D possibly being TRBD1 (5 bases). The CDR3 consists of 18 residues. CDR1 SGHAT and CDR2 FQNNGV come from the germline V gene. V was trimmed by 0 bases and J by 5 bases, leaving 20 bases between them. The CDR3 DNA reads TGTGCCAGCAGCTTAGAACGTCTGGGGCGTACTTCTCACAATGAGCAGTTCTTC. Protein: CASSLERLGRTSHNEQFF.

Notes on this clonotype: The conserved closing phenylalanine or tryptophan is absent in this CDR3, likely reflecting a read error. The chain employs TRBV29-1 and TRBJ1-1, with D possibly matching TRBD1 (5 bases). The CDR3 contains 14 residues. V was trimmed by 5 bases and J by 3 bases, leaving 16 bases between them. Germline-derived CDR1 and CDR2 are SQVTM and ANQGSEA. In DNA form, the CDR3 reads TGCAGCGTTCTGGACATGGGCATGGACACTGAAGCTTTCTAT. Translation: CSVLDMGMDTEAFY.

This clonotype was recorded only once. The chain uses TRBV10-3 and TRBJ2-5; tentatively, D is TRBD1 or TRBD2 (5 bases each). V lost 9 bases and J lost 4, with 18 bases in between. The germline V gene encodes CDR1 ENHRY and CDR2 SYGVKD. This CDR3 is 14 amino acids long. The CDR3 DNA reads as TGTGCCATTAGTCCGGGACGTACTCTAGAGACCCAGTACTTC. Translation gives CAISPGRTLETQYF.

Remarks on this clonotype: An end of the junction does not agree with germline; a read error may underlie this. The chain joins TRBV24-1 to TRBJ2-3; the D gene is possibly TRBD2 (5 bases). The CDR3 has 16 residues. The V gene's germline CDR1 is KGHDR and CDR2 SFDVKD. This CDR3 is CAASDPGFPSIDTQYF. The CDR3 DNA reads TGTGCCGCCAGTGATCCCGGGTTTCCTAGCATAGATACGCAGTATTTT.

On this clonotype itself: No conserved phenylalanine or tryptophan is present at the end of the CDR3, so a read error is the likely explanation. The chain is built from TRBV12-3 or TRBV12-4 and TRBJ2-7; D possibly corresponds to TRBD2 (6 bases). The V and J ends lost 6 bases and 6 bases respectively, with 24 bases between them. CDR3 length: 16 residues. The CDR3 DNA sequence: TGTGCCAGCAGGCTGGGTAGCGGAGACTTCCGGGGCGAGCAGTACTCC. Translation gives CASRLGSGDFRGEQYS.

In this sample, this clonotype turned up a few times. The CDR3: CASNTLTGVAGELFF. CDR3 nucleotide sequence: TGTGCCAGCAACACTCTAACGGGGGTCGCCGGGGAGCTGTTTTTT. The rearrangement joins TRBV19 to TRBJ2-2; maybe TRBD2 (6 bases). Trimming removed 9 bases from V and 6 bases from J, with 20 bases in between. The CDR3 consists of 15 residues. CDR1 is LNHDA, CDR2 SQIVND, per germline (reference sequence).

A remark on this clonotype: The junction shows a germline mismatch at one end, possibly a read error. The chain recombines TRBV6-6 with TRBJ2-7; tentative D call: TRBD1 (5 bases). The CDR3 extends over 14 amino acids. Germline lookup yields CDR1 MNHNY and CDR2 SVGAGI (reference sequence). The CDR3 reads CASSFNRRSYEQYF. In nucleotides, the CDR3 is TGTGCCAGCAGTTTCAACAGGAGATCCTACGAACAGTACTTC.